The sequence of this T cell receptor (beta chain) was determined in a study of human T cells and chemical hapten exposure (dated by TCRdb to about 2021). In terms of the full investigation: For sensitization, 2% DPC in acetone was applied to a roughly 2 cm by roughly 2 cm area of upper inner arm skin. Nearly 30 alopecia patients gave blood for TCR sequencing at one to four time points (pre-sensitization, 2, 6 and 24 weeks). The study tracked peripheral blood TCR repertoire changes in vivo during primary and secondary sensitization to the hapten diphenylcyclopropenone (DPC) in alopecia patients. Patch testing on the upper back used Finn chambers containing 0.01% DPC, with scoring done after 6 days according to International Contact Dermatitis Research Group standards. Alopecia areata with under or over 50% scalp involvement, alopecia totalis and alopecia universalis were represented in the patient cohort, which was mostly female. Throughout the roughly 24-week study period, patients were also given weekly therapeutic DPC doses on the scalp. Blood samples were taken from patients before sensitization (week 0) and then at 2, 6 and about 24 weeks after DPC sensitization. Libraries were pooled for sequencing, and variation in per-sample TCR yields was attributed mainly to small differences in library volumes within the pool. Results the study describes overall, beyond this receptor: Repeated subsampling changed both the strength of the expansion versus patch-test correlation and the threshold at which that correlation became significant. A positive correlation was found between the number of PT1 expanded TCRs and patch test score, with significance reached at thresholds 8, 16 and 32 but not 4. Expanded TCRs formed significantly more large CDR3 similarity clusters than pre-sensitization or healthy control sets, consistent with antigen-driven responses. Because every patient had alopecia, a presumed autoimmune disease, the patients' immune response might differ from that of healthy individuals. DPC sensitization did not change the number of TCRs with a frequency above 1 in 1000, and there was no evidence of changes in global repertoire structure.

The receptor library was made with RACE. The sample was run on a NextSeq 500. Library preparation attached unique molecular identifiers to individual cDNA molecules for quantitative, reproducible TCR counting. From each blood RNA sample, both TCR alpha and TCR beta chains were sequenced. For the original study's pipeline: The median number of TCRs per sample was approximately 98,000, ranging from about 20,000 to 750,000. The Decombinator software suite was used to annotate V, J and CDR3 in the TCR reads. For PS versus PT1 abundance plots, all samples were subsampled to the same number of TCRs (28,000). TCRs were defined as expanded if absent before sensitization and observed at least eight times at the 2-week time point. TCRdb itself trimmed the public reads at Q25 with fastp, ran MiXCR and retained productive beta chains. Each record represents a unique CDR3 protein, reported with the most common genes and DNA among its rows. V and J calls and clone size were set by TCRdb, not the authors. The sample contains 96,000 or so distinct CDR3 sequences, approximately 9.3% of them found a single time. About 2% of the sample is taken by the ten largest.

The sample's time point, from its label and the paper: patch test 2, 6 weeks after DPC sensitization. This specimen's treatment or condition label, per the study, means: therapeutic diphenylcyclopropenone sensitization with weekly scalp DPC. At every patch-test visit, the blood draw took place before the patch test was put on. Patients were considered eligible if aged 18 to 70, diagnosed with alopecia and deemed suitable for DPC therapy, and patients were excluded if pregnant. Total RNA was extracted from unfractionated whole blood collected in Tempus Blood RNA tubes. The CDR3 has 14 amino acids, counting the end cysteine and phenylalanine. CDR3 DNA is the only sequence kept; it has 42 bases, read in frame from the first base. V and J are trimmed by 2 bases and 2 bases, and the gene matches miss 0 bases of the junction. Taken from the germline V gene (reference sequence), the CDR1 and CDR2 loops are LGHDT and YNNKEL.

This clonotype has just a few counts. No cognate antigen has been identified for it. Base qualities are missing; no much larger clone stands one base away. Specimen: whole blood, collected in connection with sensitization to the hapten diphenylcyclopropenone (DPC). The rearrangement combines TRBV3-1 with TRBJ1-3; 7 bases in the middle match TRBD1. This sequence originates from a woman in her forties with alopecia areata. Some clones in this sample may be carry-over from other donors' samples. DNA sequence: TGTGCCAGCAGCCAAACAGGGGCTGGAAACACCATATATTTT. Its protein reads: CASSQTGAGNTIYF.